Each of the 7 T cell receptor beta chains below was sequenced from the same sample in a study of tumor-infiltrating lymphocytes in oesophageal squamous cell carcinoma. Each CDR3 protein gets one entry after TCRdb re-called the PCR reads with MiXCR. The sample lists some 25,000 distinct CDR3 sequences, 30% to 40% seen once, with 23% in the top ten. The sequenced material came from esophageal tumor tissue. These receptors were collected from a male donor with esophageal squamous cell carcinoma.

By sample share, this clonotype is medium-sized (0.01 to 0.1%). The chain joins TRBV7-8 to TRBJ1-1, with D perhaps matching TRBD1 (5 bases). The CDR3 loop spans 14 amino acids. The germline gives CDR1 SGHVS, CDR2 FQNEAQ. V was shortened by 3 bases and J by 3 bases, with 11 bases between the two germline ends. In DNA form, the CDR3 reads TGTGCCAGCAGCTTTAGTGTCAGGGACACTGAAGCTTTCTTT. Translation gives CASSFSVRDTEAFF.

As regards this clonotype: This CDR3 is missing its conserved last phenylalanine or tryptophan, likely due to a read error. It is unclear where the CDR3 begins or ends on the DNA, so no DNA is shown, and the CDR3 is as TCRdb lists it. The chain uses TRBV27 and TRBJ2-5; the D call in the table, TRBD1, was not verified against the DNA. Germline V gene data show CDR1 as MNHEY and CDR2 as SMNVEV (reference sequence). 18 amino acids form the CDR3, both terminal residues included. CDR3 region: CASSALGQGVGYGYTFGS.

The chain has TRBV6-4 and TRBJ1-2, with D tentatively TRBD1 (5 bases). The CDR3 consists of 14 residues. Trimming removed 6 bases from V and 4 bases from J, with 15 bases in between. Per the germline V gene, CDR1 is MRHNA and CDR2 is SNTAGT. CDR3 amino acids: CASRTGPSAYGYTF. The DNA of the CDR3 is TGTGCCAGCAGAACAGGACCGAGCGCCTATGGCTACACCTTC.

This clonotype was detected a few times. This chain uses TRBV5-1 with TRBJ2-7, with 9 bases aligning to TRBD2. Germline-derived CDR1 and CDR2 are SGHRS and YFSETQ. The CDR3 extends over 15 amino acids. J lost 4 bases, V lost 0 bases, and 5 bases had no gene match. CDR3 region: CASSLVSGSIYEQYF. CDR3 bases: TGCGCCAGCAGCTTGGTTAGCGGGAGCATTTACGAGCAGTACTTC. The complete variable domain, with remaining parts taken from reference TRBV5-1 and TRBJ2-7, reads KAGVTQTPRYLIKTRGQQVTLSCSPISGHRSVSWYQQTPGQGLQFLFEYFSETQRNKGNFPGRFSGRQFSNSRSEMNVSTLELGDSALYLCASSLVSGSIYEQYFGPGTRLTVT.

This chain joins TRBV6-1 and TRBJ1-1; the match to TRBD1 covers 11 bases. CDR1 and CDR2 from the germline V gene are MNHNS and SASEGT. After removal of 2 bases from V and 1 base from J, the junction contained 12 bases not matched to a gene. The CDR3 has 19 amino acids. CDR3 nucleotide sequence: TGTGCCAGCAGTGAATCCGCACAAGGACAGGGGGCATGGAACACTGAAGCTTTCTTT. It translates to CASSESAQGQGAWNTEAFF.

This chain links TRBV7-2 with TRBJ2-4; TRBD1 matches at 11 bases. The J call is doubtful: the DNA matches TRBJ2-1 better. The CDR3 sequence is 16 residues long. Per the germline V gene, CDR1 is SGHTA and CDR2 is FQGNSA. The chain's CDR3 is CASSLASDRGRGEQFF. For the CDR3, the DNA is TGTGCCAGCAGCTTAGCCTCGGACAGGGGGCGGGGTGAGCAGTTCTTC.

DNA for the CDR3: TGCGCCAGCAGCTTGGTTTCGGGACAGGCCCTCGGTGGCTACACCTTC. Protein sequence: CASSLVSGQALGGYTF. The chain employs TRBV5-1 and TRBJ1-2, with 8 bases fitting TRBD1. This CDR3 contains 16 residues. The J segment lost 7 bases and the V segment lost 0 bases, leaving 11 bases of the junction unmatched. Germline V CDR1 and CDR2: SGHRS, YFSETQ.